This T cell receptor (beta chain) was obtained from a study of prognosis after radiotherapy for stage I lung cancer. V gave up 6 bases and J gave up 7 bases, with 16 bases separating them. Germline CDR1 is SGHTS and CDR2 is YDEGEE. CDR3 size: 13 residues. Regarding the study as a whole: The median unique TCR clone count dropped from roughly 9,300 to 7,200 after stereotactic body radiation therapy. Patients with metastases reportedly showed TRBV and TRBJ gene usage that differed from patients without metastases.

This clonotype showed up just once. Its matching antigen is unknown. Multiplex PCR, run in two rounds, amplified TCR beta CDR3 from genomic DNA. During first-round PCR, primers specific to each TRBV and TRBJ gene were used. TCRdb passed the multiplex PCR reads through MiXCR, listing each CDR3 protein once. Among about 14,000 distinct CDR3 sequences listed, 50% to 65% were seen once. This clonotype originated in a donor aged 50 or older with non-small cell lung cancer. Sequenced material: PBMCs, taken before or after stereotactic body radiation therapy (not recorded which). The chain is built from TRBV5-8 and TRBJ1-2, with a tentative D call TRBD1 (5 bases). CDR3 region: CASTHRGGGGYTF. CDR3 DNA sequence: TGTGCCAGCACCCATCGGGGGGGAGGTGGCTACACCTTC.